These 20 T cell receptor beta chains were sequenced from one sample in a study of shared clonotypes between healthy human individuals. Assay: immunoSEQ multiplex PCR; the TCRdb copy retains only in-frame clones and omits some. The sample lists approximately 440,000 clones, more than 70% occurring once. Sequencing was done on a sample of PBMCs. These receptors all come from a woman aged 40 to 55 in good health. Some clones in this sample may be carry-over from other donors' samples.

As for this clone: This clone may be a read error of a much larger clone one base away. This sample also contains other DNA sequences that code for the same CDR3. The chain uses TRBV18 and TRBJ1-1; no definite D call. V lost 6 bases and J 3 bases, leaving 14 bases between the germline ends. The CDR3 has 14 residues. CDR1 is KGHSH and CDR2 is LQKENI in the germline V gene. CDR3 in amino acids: CASSPGGQDTEAFF. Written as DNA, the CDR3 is TGTGCCAGCTCGCCTGGAGGGCAGGACACTGAAGCTTTCTTT.

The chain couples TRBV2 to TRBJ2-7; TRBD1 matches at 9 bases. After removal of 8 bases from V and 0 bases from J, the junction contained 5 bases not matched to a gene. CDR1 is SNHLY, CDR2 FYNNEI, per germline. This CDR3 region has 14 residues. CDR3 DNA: TGTGCCAGCTACCGGGACAGGGTCTCCTACGAGCAGTACTTC. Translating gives CASYRDRVSYEQYF.

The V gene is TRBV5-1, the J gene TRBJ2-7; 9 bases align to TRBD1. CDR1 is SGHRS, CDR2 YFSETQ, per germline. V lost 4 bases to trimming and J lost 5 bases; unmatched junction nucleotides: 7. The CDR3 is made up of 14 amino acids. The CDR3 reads CASSQQGAGNEQYF. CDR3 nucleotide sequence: TGCGCCAGCAGCCAACAGGGGGCGGGGAACGAGCAGTACTTC.

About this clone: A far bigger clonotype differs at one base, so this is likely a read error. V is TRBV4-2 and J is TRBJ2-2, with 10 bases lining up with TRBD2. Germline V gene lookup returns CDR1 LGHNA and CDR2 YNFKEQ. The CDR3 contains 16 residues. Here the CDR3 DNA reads TGTGCCAGCAGCCAACTAGCGGGAGTTGACACCGGGGGGCTGTTTTTT. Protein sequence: CASSQLAGVDTGGLFF.

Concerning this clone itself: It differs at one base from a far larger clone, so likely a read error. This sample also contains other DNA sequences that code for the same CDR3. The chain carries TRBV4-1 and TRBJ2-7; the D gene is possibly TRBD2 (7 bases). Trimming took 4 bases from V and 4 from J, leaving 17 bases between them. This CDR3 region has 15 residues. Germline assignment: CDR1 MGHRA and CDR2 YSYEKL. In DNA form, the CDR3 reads TGCGCCAGCAGCCCCCCAGGGAGGGGGTCTTACGAGCAGTACTTC. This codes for CASSPPGRGSYEQYF.

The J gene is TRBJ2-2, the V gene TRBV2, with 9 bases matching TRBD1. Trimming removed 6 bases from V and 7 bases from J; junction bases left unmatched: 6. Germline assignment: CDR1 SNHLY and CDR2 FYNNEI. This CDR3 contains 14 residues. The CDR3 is CASRPTGGSGELFF. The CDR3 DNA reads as TGTGCCAGCAGGCCTACAGGGGGCAGCGGGGAGCTGTTTTTT.

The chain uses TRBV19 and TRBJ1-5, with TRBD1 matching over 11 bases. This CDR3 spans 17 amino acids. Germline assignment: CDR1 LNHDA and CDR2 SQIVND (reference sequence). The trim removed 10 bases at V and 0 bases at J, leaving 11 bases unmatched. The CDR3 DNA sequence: TGTGCCACCCGGGACAGGGGGTTTCCATATAGCAATCAGCCCCAGCATTTT. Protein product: CATRDRGFPYSNQPQHF.

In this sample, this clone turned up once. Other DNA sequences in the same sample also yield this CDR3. The CDR3 nucleotides are TGTGCCAGCTCACCGGGAGCTTCTGGAAACACCATATATTTT. Protein: CASSPGASGNTIYF. V gene TRBV18 combines with J gene TRBJ1-3; D is unresolved. This CDR3 is 14 amino acids long. Trimming took 3 bases from V and 1 from J, leaving 7 bases between them. Germline values: CDR1 KGHSH, CDR2 LQKENI. Full variable domain (remainder filled in from reference TRBV18 and TRBJ1-3): NAGVMQNPRHLVRRRGQEARLRCSPMKGHSHVYWYRQLPEEGLKFMVYLQKENIIDESGMPKERFSAEFPKEGPSILRIQQVVRGDSAAYFCASSPGASGNTIYFGEGSWLTVV.

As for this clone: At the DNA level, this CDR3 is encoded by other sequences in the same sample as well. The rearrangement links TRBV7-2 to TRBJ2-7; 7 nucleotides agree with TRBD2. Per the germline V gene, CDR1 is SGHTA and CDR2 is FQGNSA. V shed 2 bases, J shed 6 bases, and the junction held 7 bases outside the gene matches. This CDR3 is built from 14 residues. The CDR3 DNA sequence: TGTGCCAGCAGCTTAAGAGGGAGGGCAGGCGAGCAGTACTTC. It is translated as CASSLRGRAGEQYF.

The CDR3 region is CASTPNVGAFYEQYF. CDR3 in DNA: TGTGCCAGCACCCCGAACGTGGGGGCGTTTTACGAGCAGTACTTC. The chain links TRBV6-1 to TRBJ2-7, with D perhaps matching TRBD1 (6 bases). V shed 7 bases and J shed 4 bases, with 20 bases lying between them. Germline V gene lookup returns CDR1 MNHNS and CDR2 SASEGT. This CDR3 contains 15 residues.

CDR3 loop: CASSPAGTELYEQYF. CDR3 DNA: TGTGCCAGCAGCCCAGCCGGGACAGAGTTGTACGAGCAGTACTTC. The V and J genes are TRBV28 and TRBJ2-7; TRBD1 agrees at 7 bases. With V trimmed by 6 bases and J by 4 bases, 12 bases remained unmatched. Per germline, CDR1 MDHEN and CDR2 SYDVKM. CDR3 length: 15 amino acids.

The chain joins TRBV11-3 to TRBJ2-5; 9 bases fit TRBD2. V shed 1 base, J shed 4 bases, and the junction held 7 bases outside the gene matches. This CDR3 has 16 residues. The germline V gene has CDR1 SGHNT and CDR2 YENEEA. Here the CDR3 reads CASSLGAGGTVETQYF. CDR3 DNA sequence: TGTGCCAGCAGCTTAGGAGCGGGAGGCACTGTAGAGACCCAGTACTTC.

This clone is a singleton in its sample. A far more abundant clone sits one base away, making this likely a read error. CDR3 loop: CAWSGGIPYNEQLF. The CDR3 nucleotides read TGTGCCTGGAGTGGGGGGATCCCTTACAATGAGCAGCTCTTC. The chain is built from TRBV30 and TRBJ2-1; D tentatively reads TRBD1 or TRBD2 (5 bases each). Germline V gene data show CDR1 as GTSNPN and CDR2 as SVGIG (reference sequence). This CDR3 is built from 14 residues.

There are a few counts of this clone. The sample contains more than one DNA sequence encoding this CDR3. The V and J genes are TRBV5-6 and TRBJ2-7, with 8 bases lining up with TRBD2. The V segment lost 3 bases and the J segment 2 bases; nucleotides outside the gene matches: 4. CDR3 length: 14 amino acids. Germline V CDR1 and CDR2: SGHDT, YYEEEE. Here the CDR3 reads CASSSPGLAYEQYF. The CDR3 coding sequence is TGTGCCAGCAGCTCCCCGGGACTAGCCTACGAGCAGTACTTC.

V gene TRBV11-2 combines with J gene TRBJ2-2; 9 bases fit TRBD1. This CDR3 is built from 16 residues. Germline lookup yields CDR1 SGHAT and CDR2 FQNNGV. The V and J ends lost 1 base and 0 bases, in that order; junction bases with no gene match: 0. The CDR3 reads CASSLGQGANTGELFF. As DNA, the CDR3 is TGTGCCAGCAGCTTAGGACAGGGGGCGAACACCGGGGAGCTGTTTTTT.

The CDR3 region is CASRGTSSYEQYF. The CDR3 DNA sequence: TGTGCCAGCAGGGGGACTAGCTCCTACGAGCAGTACTTC. The chain joins TRBV6-1 to TRBJ2-7, with 8 bases lining up with TRBD2. Germline loops: CDR1 MNHNS, CDR2 SASEGT. V shed 6 bases, J shed 0 bases, and the junction held 1 base outside the gene matches. The CDR3 has 13 amino acids.

The CDR3 DNA reads TGTGCCAGCAGCTTAGATCCGTCGGGACAGTCCTACGAGCAGTACTTC. It encodes CASSLDPSGQSYEQYF. J is TRBJ2-7 and V is TRBV11-2, with 7 bases aligning to TRBD1. The germline V gene encodes CDR1 SGHAT and CDR2 FQNNGV. Unmatched junction bases numbered 6, after V lost 0 bases and J lost 1 base. The CDR3 is made up of 16 amino acids.

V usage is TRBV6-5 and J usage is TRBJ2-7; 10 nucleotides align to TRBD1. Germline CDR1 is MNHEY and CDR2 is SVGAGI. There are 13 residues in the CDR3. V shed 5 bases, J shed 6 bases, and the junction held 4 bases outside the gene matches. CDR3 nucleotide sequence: TGTGCCAGCAGTCGAGGGACAGGGGTCGAGCAGTACTTC. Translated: CASSRGTGVEQYF.

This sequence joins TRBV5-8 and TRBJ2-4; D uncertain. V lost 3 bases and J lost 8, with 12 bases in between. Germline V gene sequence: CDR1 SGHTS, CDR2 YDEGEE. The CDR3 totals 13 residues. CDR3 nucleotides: TGTGCCAGCAGCTCCTGGACGATGGACATTCAGTACTTC. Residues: CASSSWTMDIQYF.

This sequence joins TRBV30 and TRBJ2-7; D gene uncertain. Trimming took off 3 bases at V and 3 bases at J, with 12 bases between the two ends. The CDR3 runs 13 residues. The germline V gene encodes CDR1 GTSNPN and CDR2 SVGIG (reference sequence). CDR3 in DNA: TGTGCCTGGAGGGAACCCGGTAGCTACGAGCAGTACTTC. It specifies CAWREPGSYEQYF. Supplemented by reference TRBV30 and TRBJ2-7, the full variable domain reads SQTIHQWPATLVQPVGSPLSLECTVEGTSNPNLYWYRQAAGRGLQLLFYSVGIGQISSEVPQNLSASRPQDRQFILSSKKLLLSDSGFYLCAWREPGSYEQYFGPGTRLTVT.